These 24 T cell receptor beta chains originate from one sample sequenced in a study of T cell responses to AZD1222 COVID-19 vaccine. Sequenced by immunoSEQ multiplex PCR; TCRdb stores in-frame clones only, minus some. The sample lists roughly 100,000 clones; approximately 86% were seen once. The material sequenced was peripheral blood, taken on day 0 of AZD1222 vaccination. The receptors derive from an adult in good health.

The gene calls are TRBV19 and TRBJ1-2; 7 bases align to TRBD1. Germline CDR1 LNHDA, CDR2 SQIVND (reference sequence). The CDR3 is made up of 15 amino acids. J was trimmed by 2 bases and V by 3 bases; bases with no gene match: 6. As DNA, the CDR3 is TGTGCCAGTAGTATTCGGACAGGAAAAAACTATGGCTACACCTTC. Translated: CASSIRTGKNYGYTF. The full variable domain, its missing parts supplied by reference TRBV19 and TRBJ1-2, is DGGITQSPKYLFRKEGQNVTLSCEQNLNHDAMYWYRQDPGQGLRLIYYSQIVNDFQKGDIAEGYSVSREKKESFPLTVTSAQKNPTAFYLCASSIRTGKNYGYTFGSGTRLTVV.

The chain recombines TRBV9 with TRBJ2-1; possibly TRBD2 for D (5 bases). Germline values: CDR1 SGDLS, CDR2 YYNGEE. Trimming stripped 0 bases from V and 4 bases from J, with 8 bases between. The CDR3 covers 14 residues. CDR3 sequence (DNA): TGTGCCAGCAGCGTAGCTCCGGGGTACAATGAGCAGTTCTTC. It translates to CASSVAPGYNEQFF.

This clone turned up a few times. The V gene is TRBV6-5, the J gene TRBJ2-7, with D possibly being TRBD1 (6 bases). V lost 2 bases, J lost 7 bases, and 15 bases lay in between. Germline values: CDR1 MNHEY, CDR2 SVGAGI. The CDR3 contains 14 residues. Here the CDR3 DNA reads TGTGCCAGCAGTTACGATTCAGGGGTTGGGGAGCAGTACTTC. Its translation: CASSYDSGVGEQYF.

V gene TRBV6-4 combines with J gene TRBJ1-1; no definite D call. Between the trimmed V and J ends, which lost 5 bases and 3 bases, there was a span of 10 bases. The length of the CDR3 is 13 residues. Looked up from germline, CDR1 is MRHNA and CDR2 is SNTAGT. The CDR3, as DNA: TGTGCCAGCAGTAGGGCCCCGGACACTGAAGCTTTCTTT. Amino acid sequence: CASSRAPDTEAFF.

About this clone: At one boundary the junction diverges from the germline segment, which might be a read error. The chain recombines TRBV12-3 or TRBV12-4 with TRBJ1-2; D is perhaps TRBD1 (6 bases). CDR3 length equals 13 residues. In nucleotides, the CDR3 is TGTGCCAGCAGCCTGGGGCCTACGCAGGGGATACTTTTC. Protein product: CASSLGPTQGILF.

The chain links TRBV14 to TRBJ1-4; a weak D match, TRBD1 (5 bases). Per germline, CDR1 SGHDN and CDR2 FVKESK. Trimming stripped 4 bases from V and 1 base from J, with 10 bases between. CDR3 length equals 15 residues. Written as DNA, the CDR3 is TGTGCCAGCAGCCGTCGGGGGGGAACTAATGAAAAACTGTTTTTT. The encoded protein is CASSRRGGTNEKLFF.

V and J are TRBV28 and TRBJ2-2; TRBD1 is a possible D gene (5 bases). This CDR3 has 15 residues. The V end lost 7 bases, the J end lost 0 bases, and 12 bases lay between the germline ends. Germline values: CDR1 MDHEN, CDR2 SYDVKM. CDR3 region: CASNKRTTNTGELFF. The CDR3 DNA reads TGTGCCAGCAACAAGAGGACAACGAACACCGGGGAGCTGTTTTTT.

This CDR3 reads CASSPQGGYTF. Here the CDR3 DNA reads TGTGCCAGCAGTCCACAGGGAGGCTACACCTTC. The chain joins TRBV6-5 to TRBJ1-2, with a tentative D call TRBD1 (6 bases). The ends were cut back, 5 bases at V and 8 bases at J, with 9 bases in the middle. From germline, CDR1 is MNHEY and CDR2 SVGAGI. The CDR3 extends over 11 amino acids.

The chain combines TRBV7-2 with TRBJ1-2; D unresolved. In germline, CDR1 is SGHTA, CDR2 FQGNSA. V was shortened by 5 bases and J by 8 bases, with 12 bases between the two germline ends. The CDR3 spans 12 residues. As DNA, the CDR3 is TGTGCCAGCAGCCGCGGAGGGATGGGCTACACCTTC. It yields the protein CASSRGGMGYTF.

The genes are TRBV11-2 and TRBJ2-1, with D possibly called TRBD1 or TRBD2 (5 bases each). Germline CDR1 SGHAT, CDR2 FQNNGV. CDR3 length: 13 amino acids. Trimming shortened V by 2 bases and J by 10 bases, and 12 bases separated the two germline ends. CDR3 region: CASSLLSGTEQFF. CDR3 nucleotides: TGTGCCAGCAGCTTATTGTCAGGGACGGAGCAGTTCTTC.

This chain links TRBV6-5 with TRBJ1-1; a weak D match, TRBD1 (5 bases). This CDR3 region has 14 residues. V lost 7 bases to trimming and J lost 3 bases, with 15 bases between them. CDR1 MNHEY and CDR2 SVGAGI come from the germline V gene. The CDR3 loop reads CASTPGGRDTEAFF. CDR3 DNA sequence: TGTGCCAGCACCCCTGGGGGGAGAGACACTGAAGCTTTCTTT.

This clone was detected only once. V and J are TRBV2 and TRBJ2-2, with a possible D match to TRBD2 (5 bases). The CDR3 sequence is 14 residues long. The germline V gene has CDR1 SNHLY and CDR2 FYNNEI. V was clipped by 2 bases and J by 5 bases, with 9 bases between them. The DNA of the CDR3 is TGTGCCAGCAGTGAATTGCCGGGGACCGGGGAGCTGTTTTTT. Translation gives CASSELPGTGELFF.

The chain recombines TRBV7-9 with TRBJ2-1; 8 bases match TRBD2. CDR1 is SEHNR and CDR2 is FQNEAQ in the germline V gene (reference sequence). Trimming removed 4 bases from V and 4 bases from J; junction bases left unmatched: 6. The CDR3 is 15 amino acids. The CDR3 bases are TGTGCCAGCAGCTCGGGACTAGGGAGTTACAATGAGCAGTTCTTC. Its protein is CASSSGLGSYNEQFF. The variable domain in full, with the rest retrieved from reference TRBV7-9 and TRBJ2-1, is DTGVSQNPRHKITKRGQNVTFRCDPISEHNRLYWYRQTLGQGPEFLTYFQNEAQLEKSRLLSDRFSAERPKGSFSTLEIQRTEQGDSAMYLCASSSGLGSYNEQFFGPGTRLTVL.

V and J are TRBV10-3 and TRBJ2-7, with TRBD1 matching 11 bases. The ends lost 6 bases at V and 5 bases at J; junction bases unmatched: 6. The CDR3 extends over 14 amino acids. Germline CDR1 reads ENHRY; CDR2 reads SYGVKD. CDR3: CAIRPGQGGHEQYF. In nucleotides, the CDR3 is TGTGCCATCAGGCCGGGACAGGGGGGGCACGAGCAGTACTTC.

For the CDR3, the DNA is TGTGCCAGCAGTCCTTATAATTCACCCCTCCACTTT. Translating gives CASSPYNSPLHF. The genes are TRBV2 and TRBJ1-6, with D uncertain. Germline V gene data show CDR1 as SNHLY and CDR2 as FYNNEI. V lost 5 bases and J lost 4, with 3 bases in between. The length of the CDR3 is 12 residues.

V and J are TRBV4-3 and TRBJ1-6, with D maybe TRBD1 (6 bases). This CDR3 is 18 amino acids long. Germline lookup yields CDR1 LGHNA and CDR2 YSLEER. Deletions cut 0 bases from V and 6 bases from J, with 18 bases between. Written as DNA, the CDR3 is TGCGCCAGCAGCCAAGATTATCCTGGGACAAGAATTAATTCACCCCTCCACTTT. As protein: CASSQDYPGTRINSPLHF.

The V call is TRBV19, the J call TRBJ1-4; D unclear. The CDR3 has 14 residues. Trimming took off 3 bases at V and 4 bases at J, with 9 bases between the two ends. Per the germline V gene, CDR1 is LNHDA and CDR2 is SQIVND (reference sequence). CDR3 amino acids: CASSMGTNNEKLFF. CDR3 DNA sequence: TGTGCCAGTAGTATGGGAACGAATAATGAAAAACTGTTTTTT.

The chain joins TRBV19 to TRBJ2-2; D is unresolved. V was clipped by 4 bases and J by 6 bases, with 12 bases between them. This CDR3 contains 14 residues. Germline V lookup: CDR1 LNHDA, CDR2 SQIVND (reference sequence). CDR3 sequence reads: CASSRAQYAGELFF. The CDR3 DNA reads as TGTGCCAGTAGTAGAGCCCAGTATGCCGGGGAGCTGTTTTTT.

The chain carries TRBV2 and TRBJ2-1, with 10 bases fitting TRBD2. The V and J ends lost 2 bases and 6 bases, in that order; junction bases with no gene match: 4. Germline V gene sequence: CDR1 SNHLY, CDR2 FYNNEI. The CDR3 is made up of 15 amino acids. The CDR3 loop reads CASSERGLASNEQFF. The DNA for the CDR3 is TGTGCCAGCAGTGAACGGGGACTAGCGAGCAATGAGCAGTTCTTC. Complete variable domain (other parts from reference TRBV2 and TRBJ2-1): EPEVTQTPSHQVTQMGQEVILRCVPISNHLYFYWYRQILGQKVEFLVSFYNNEISEKSEIFDDQFSVERPDGSNFTLKIRSTKLEDSAMYFCASSERGLASNEQFFGPGTRLTVL.

This clone was observed a handful of times. This rearrangement joins TRBV4-1 to TRBJ2-2; D is uncertain. CDR3 length: 17 amino acids. Trimming took 0 bases from V and 0 from J, leaving 11 bases between them. Germline V gene lookup returns CDR1 MGHRA and CDR2 YSYEKL. This chain's CDR3 is CASSQDSSGANTGELFF. The CDR3 nucleotides read TGCGCCAGCAGCCAAGATAGTTCTGGGGCGAACACCGGGGAGCTGTTTTTT.

The rearrangement uses TRBV19 and TRBJ2-1; maybe TRBD1 (6 bases). The CDR3 runs 15 residues. The germline V gene encodes CDR1 LNHDA and CDR2 SQIVND (reference sequence). The V and J ends lost 3 bases and 5 bases respectively, with 14 bases between them. The CDR3 reads CASSIAWGTHNEQFF. The CDR3 DNA sequence: TGTGCCAGTAGTATCGCGTGGGGGACACACAATGAGCAGTTCTTC.

The V gene is TRBV5-1, the J gene TRBJ2-5, with 8 positions matching TRBD1. CDR1 and CDR2 from the germline V gene are SGHRS and YFSETQ. V lost 3 bases, J lost 1 base, and 8 bases stayed unmatched. This CDR3 comprises 16 residues. This CDR3 is CASSWPDRELQETQYF. As DNA, the CDR3 is TGCGCCAGCAGCTGGCCGGACAGGGAACTCCAAGAGACCCAGTACTTC.

This clone was counted a few times. This chain uses TRBV9 with TRBJ2-1; TRBD2 aligns across 9 bases. The germline gives CDR1 SGDLS, CDR2 YYNGEE. The CDR3 totals 17 residues. Losses at the gene ends were 4 bases for V and 0 bases for J; bases not matched to a gene: 8. CDR3 loop: CASSPQGSGSSYNEQFF. The CDR3 DNA follows: TGTGCCAGCAGCCCCCAAGGTAGCGGGAGCTCCTACAATGAGCAGTTCTTC.

This clone has just one count. The chain employs TRBV5-6 and TRBJ1-2, with D perhaps matching TRBD1 (5 bases). Trimming cost V 4 bases and J 6 bases, with 16 bases left between them. The V gene's germline CDR1 is SGHDT and CDR2 YYEEEE. The CDR3 runs 14 residues. The CDR3 spells CASSRARDGDGYTF. CDR3 bases: TGTGCCAGCAGCCGAGCTCGGGACGGCGATGGCTACACCTTC.